Listed here is a single TCR beta chain. This clone turned up a few times. Its antigen remains undetermined. No much larger clone exists at a distance of one base, and base qualities are not known. Collaborating institutions collected whole blood in K2EDTA tubes following their own protocols. For TCRbeta analysis, collaborators shipped samples in one of three forms: frozen whole blood, isolated PBMCs, or DNA extracted from either of those sample types. TCRbeta CDR3 regions were amplified from genomic DNA by means of the immunoSEQ Assay, a bias-controlled multiplex PCR. The original methods were these. The number of nucleated cells in each sample was estimated from the amplification of reference gene primers within the assay. Sequence reads were collapsed and filtered to measure the absolute abundance of every unique TCRbeta CDR3 rearrangement. For each sample, productive Simpson clonality was calculated as the square root of Simpson's diversity index over productive rearrangements. Drawn from immuneACCESS, this table holds only the in-frame rearrangements with V and J called that TCRdb kept. Clones are partly lost; checked studies trace under half to an unresolved V gene and leave the rest unexplained. V, J and clone size reflect that table, while D and trimming were determined from the DNA. The sample table records more than 20,000 clones; roughly three quarters of these occur just once. The ten largest make up over 12% of the sample.

V is cut back by 0 bases and J by 5 bases, with 9 bases in the junction unmatched. The CDR3 has 17 amino acids, counting the end cysteine and phenylalanine. CDR3 DNA only is kept here, 51 bases in frame from base 1. CDR1 and CDR2 (LGHNA, YNFKEQ) derive from the germline V gene. The data belong to a study of blood T cell repertoires in COVID-19 (dated by TCRdb to 2019 to 2021). Looking at the study overall: Samples from collaborators originated in the United States, Italy and Spain and spanned both the acute and convalescent phases of COVID-19. The material from the prospective study consisted of cDNA or gDNA derived from T cells, B-cell-depleted T cells, or PBMCs. Subjects who had been exposed to COVID-19, were actively infected with it, or had recovered from it provided the deeply sampled blood TCRbeta repertoires that made up the dataset. The repertoires were released in a freely available public database meant as a resource for research on the immune response to SARS-CoV-2. Samples were obtained from the ongoing ImmuneRACE study (first 160 participants) and from 1,254 subjects provided by 6 global collaborators. Nearly every sample came with metadata listing a de-identified subject ID, COVID-19 status, age in years and sex. Where HLA class I and class II types were available, the types were taken from metadata supplied by the sample provider, not from assay-based typing. Here is what the overall study found, with its caveats: The quantity of clinical and demographic metadata differed by source and by participant and was supplied without curation.

The receptor was isolated from an elderly man with active or convalescent COVID-19. Source material: peripheral blood. The sequence is built from TRBV4-2 and TRBJ2-3, with TRBD1 matching 9 junction bases. The bases are TGTGCCAGCAGCCAAGATCCGACAGGGGGGAGGAGAGATACGCAGTATTTT. Its protein reads: CASSQDPTGGRRDTQYF.